This TCR beta chain came from a study of blood T cell repertoires in COVID-19. Study-level background: The United States, Italy and Spain provided the acute and convalescent COVID-19 samples. In each case, the material was cDNA or gDNA derived from T cells, B-cell-depleted T cells, or PBMCs.

As handled by the study authors: Amplifying reference gene primers gave estimates of nucleated cell counts. Sequencing used immunoSEQ multiplex PCR; TCRdb keeps in-frame clones, though not all of them. V and J calls and clone size are those listed in that table; D and trimming were worked out from the DNA. The data hold just over 650,000 clones, with just under 90% observed a single time. After removal of 5 bases from V and 4 bases from J, the junction contained 14 bases not matched to a gene. The germline CDR1 and CDR2 sequences are SGHVS and FNYEAQ. CDR3 length: 17 residues. This receptor was taken from a woman younger than 35 with acute or convalescent COVID-19. Source material: peripheral blood. The chain links TRBV7-6 to TRBJ1-2, with 9 bases aligning to TRBD1. The CDR3 region is CASSITPTGGQVYGYTF. The DNA for the CDR3 is TGTGCCAGCAGCATTACTCCCACAGGGGGCCAGGTCTATGGCTACACCTTC.